The 30 T cell receptor beta chains listed next were all sequenced from one sample in a study of T cell responses to AZD1222 COVID-19 vaccine. Data came from immunoSEQ multiplex PCR; TCRdb stores just in-frame clones and leaves some out. The table shows around 79,000 clones, with approximately 90% occurring only once. The source was peripheral blood, collected on day 0 of AZD1222 vaccination. These receptors originate from an adult in good health.

This clone has only a few counts. The chain uses TRBV7-2 and TRBJ1-2; D uncertain. Germline lookup yields CDR1 SGHTA and CDR2 FQGNSA. Trimming removed 5 bases from V and 8 bases from J, with 9 bases in between. The CDR3 runs 11 residues. The CDR3 reads CASSVLRGYTF. Here the CDR3 DNA reads TGTGCCAGCAGCGTACTAAGGGGCTACACCTTC.

A single count supports this clone. The rearrangement uses TRBV18 and TRBJ1-1; the D gene is possibly TRBD1 (5 bases). This CDR3 comprises 17 residues. Deletions cut 3 bases from V and 0 bases from J, with 17 bases between. Germline CDR1 reads KGHSH; CDR2 reads LQKENI. This chain's CDR3 is CASSPGGGMIMNTEAFF. The CDR3 DNA is TGTGCCAGCTCACCGGGGGGGGGAATGATCATGAACACTGAAGCTTTCTTT.

The rearrangement uses TRBV7-2 and TRBJ2-7; D is ambiguous. CDR1 is SGHTA and CDR2 is FQGNSA in the germline V gene. The CDR3 extends over 14 amino acids. V shed 4 bases and J shed 0 bases, with 10 bases lying between them. The CDR3 region has the DNA TGTGCCAGCAGCTCCCAGGCCAGCTCCTACGAGCAGTACTTC. As protein: CASSSQASSYEQYF.

The V gene is TRBV7-2, the J gene TRBJ1-1; 8 positions agree with TRBD1. The CDR3 spans 13 residues. J was trimmed by 3 bases and V by 4 bases; bases with no gene match: 1. Per germline, CDR1 SGHTA and CDR2 FQGNSA. CDR3 region: CASSSQGDTEAFF. For the CDR3, the DNA is TGTGCCAGCAGCTCACAGGGGGACACTGAAGCTTTCTTT. The full variable domain, its missing parts supplied by reference TRBV7-2 and TRBJ1-1, is GAGVSQSPSNKVTEKGKDVELRCDPISGHTALYWYRQSLGQGLEFLIYFQGNSAPDKSGLPSDRFSAERTGGSVSTLTIQRTQQEDSAVYLCASSSQGDTEAFFGQGTRLTVV.

The rearrangement links TRBV6-5 to TRBJ1-1; maybe TRBD1 (5 bases). In germline, CDR1 is MNHEY, CDR2 SVGAGI. Trimming shortened V by 2 bases and J by 4 bases, and 11 bases separated the two germline ends. CDR3 length: 14 amino acids. The CDR3 here is CASSYNRGGTEAFF. The DNA for the CDR3 is TGTGCCAGCAGTTACAATCGGGGCGGCACTGAAGCTTTCTTT.

Comments on this clone: Distinct nucleotide sequences in the sample also encode this CDR3. This sequence joins TRBV5-4 and TRBJ1-6; D is perhaps TRBD1 (5 bases). This CDR3 is built from 13 residues. V was clipped by 0 bases and J by 7 bases, with 5 bases between them. The V gene's germline CDR1 is SGHNT and CDR2 YYREEE (reference sequence). CDR3: CASSLDRNSPLHF. CDR3 coding DNA: TGTGCCAGCAGCTTGGACAGGAATTCACCCCTCCACTTT.

V usage is TRBV6-5 and J usage is TRBJ1-2; D remains unclear. This CDR3 is built from 12 residues. Per germline, CDR1 MNHEY and CDR2 SVGAGI. Between the trimmed V and J ends, which lost 10 bases and 0 bases, there was a span of 9 bases. CDR3: CATRQTNYGYTF. As DNA, the CDR3 is TGTGCCACCCGGCAAACTAACTATGGCTACACCTTC.

The rearrangement uses TRBV19 and TRBJ1-2; 7 bases match TRBD1. Germline CDR1 LNHDA, CDR2 SQIVND (reference sequence). The V gene end was trimmed by 4 bases and the J gene end by 8 bases; junction bases not matched to a gene: 7. The CDR3 is 13 residues long. CDR3 sequence reads: CASSTDYRGGYTF. The CDR3 nucleotides are TGTGCCAGTAGTACAGATTACAGGGGAGGCTACACCTTC.

The chain links TRBV2 to TRBJ1-5; D is unclear. Trimming left V 2 bases short and J 4 bases short, with 6 bases between. The CDR3 has 13 residues. Per germline, CDR1 SNHLY and CDR2 FYNNEI. CDR3 coding DNA: TGTGCCAGCAGTGAATTCAGGAATCAGCCCCAGCATTTT. As protein: CASSEFRNQPQHF.

The V call is TRBV6-5, the J call TRBJ2-3, with D unclear. This CDR3 has 13 residues. Germline loops: CDR1 MNHEY, CDR2 SVGAGI. Trimming removed 2 bases at V and 5 bases at J, with 8 bases between. Written as DNA, the CDR3 is TGTGCCAGCAGTTACCAGACCGAAGATACGCAGTATTTT. This sequence encodes CASSYQTEDTQYF.

The V and J genes are TRBV30 and TRBJ1-1; D unresolved. The CDR3 sequence is 12 residues long. V gave up 2 bases and J gave up 5 bases, with 9 bases separating them. The germline V gene has CDR1 GTSNPN and CDR2 SVGIG (reference sequence). Here the CDR3 DNA reads TGTGCCTGGAGTTTTGGTGGAACTGAAGCTTTCTTT. The encoded protein is CAWSFGGTEAFF.

This chain links TRBV19 with TRBJ1-6; maybe TRBD1 (5 bases). CDR1 and CDR2 (germline): LNHDA, SQIVND (reference sequence). V lost 7 bases, J lost 8 bases, and 21 bases lay in between. This CDR3 spans 16 amino acids. The DNA of the CDR3 is TGTGCCAGTACACGCGGGACCGTCAGGCAGGATTCACCCCTCCACTTT. Its protein product is CASTRGTVRQDSPLHF.

The chain recombines TRBV12-3 or TRBV12-4 with TRBJ1-6; D uncertain. V lost 5 bases to trimming and J lost 7 bases, with 9 bases between them. The CDR3 loop spans 13 amino acids. The CDR3 here is CASSGLWNSPLHF. CDR3 DNA: TGTGCCAGCAGTGGCCTCTGGAATTCACCCCTCCACTTT.

The chain is built from TRBV18 and TRBJ1-1; no definite D call. This CDR3 is 14 amino acids long. The V and J ends lost 2 bases and 0 bases respectively, with 7 bases between them. CDR1 is KGHSH, CDR2 LQKENI, per germline. CDR3 protein: CASSPGHVNTEAFF. The CDR3, as DNA: TGTGCCAGCTCACCAGGGCATGTGAACACTGAAGCTTTCTTT.

This rearrangement joins TRBV19 to TRBJ1-2, with D uncertain. Deletions cut 1 base from V and 4 bases from J, with 7 bases between. The CDR3 contains 13 residues. From germline, CDR1 is LNHDA and CDR2 SQIVND (reference sequence). CDR3 sequence (DNA): TGTGCCAGTAGTATAGGTCGAAGCTATGGCTACACCTTC. Its protein product is CASSIGRSYGYTF.

The chain is built from TRBV9 and TRBJ2-5, with 13 nucleotides matching TRBD2. V lost 0 bases to trimming and J lost 1 base; unmatched junction nucleotides: 9. Germline V gene sequence: CDR1 SGDLS, CDR2 YYNGEE. The CDR3 consists of 19 residues. DNA of the CDR3: TGTGCCAGCAGCGTAGCGTCGGGGACTAGCGGGGCCTCCCAAGAGACCCAGTACTTC. This encodes CASSVASGTSGASQETQYF.

The chain combines TRBV29-1 with TRBJ1-1; D call uncertain. The CDR3 consists of 14 residues. The germline V and J ends were trimmed by 4 bases and 6 bases, with 18 bases remaining between them. In germline, CDR1 is SQVTM, CDR2 ANQGSEA. CDR3 region: CSVARSQDRAEAFF. The CDR3 DNA follows: TGCAGCGTTGCCAGGTCGCAGGACCGCGCTGAAGCTTTCTTT. Together with reference TRBV29-1 and TRBJ1-1, the CDR3 gives the full variable domain: SAVISQKPSRDICQRGTSLTIQCQVDSQVTMMFWYRQQPGQSLTLIATANQGSEATYESGFVIDKFPISRPNLTFSTLTVSNMSPEDSSIYLCSVARSQDRAEAFFGQGTRLTVV.

This rearrangement joins TRBV6-2 or TRBV6-3 to TRBJ2-7; D is possibly TRBD2 (5 bases). Between the trimmed V and J ends, which lost 2 bases and 2 bases, there was a span of 10 bases. Germline CDR1 reads MNHEY; CDR2 reads SVGEGT. CDR3 length: 14 residues. CDR3 nucleotides: TGTGCCAGCAGTTACACCTCCGGGACCTACGAGCAGTACTTC. It yields the protein CASSYTSGTYEQYF.

The chain is built from TRBV30 and TRBJ1-1; D is unclear. This CDR3 is built from 13 residues. Trimming took off 8 bases at V and 6 bases at J, with 19 bases between the two ends. Germline CDR1 and CDR2: GTSNPN and SVGIG (reference sequence). For the CDR3, the DNA is TGTGCCAGTCGGTGGAGGGAGTGGGCTGAAGCTTTCTTT. This encodes CASRWREWAEAFF. Drawing the rest from reference TRBV30 and TRBJ1-1, the complete variable domain is SQTIHQWPATLVQPVGSPLSLECTVEGTSNPNLYWYRQAAGRGLQLLFYSVGIGQISSEVPQNLSASRPQDRQFILSSKKLLLSDSGFYLCASRWREWAEAFFGQGTRLTVV.

This rearrangement joins TRBV27 to TRBJ1-4; D gene ambiguous. The CDR3 sequence is 12 residues long. CDR1 is MNHEY and CDR2 is SMNVEV in the germline V gene (reference sequence). With 5 bases removed from V and 5 bases from J, the gap between germline ends came to 6 bases. In DNA form, the CDR3 reads TGTGCCAGCAGTCGCCGAAATGAAAAACTGTTTTTT. Protein product: CASSRRNEKLFF.

This chain uses TRBV20-1 with TRBJ2-5; D is undetermined. V shed 7 bases and J shed 5 bases, with 11 bases lying between them. The CDR3 has 11 residues. Looked up from germline, CDR1 is DFQATT and CDR2 is SNEGSKA (reference sequence). The CDR3 spells CSVGQRETQYF. The DNA for the CDR3 is TGCAGTGTTGGCCAACGGGAGACCCAGTACTTC.

This clone appeared once. The V gene is TRBV5-4, the J gene TRBJ1-6; weak D call: TRBD1 (6 bases). This CDR3 region has 14 residues. Germline V gene sequence: CDR1 SGHNT, CDR2 YYREEE (reference sequence). With 4 bases removed from V and 10 bases from J, the gap between germline ends came to 15 bases. The CDR3, as DNA: TGTGCCAGCAGCCTACAGGGAACTTGGTCACCCCTCCACTTT. Encoded protein: CASSLQGTWSPLHF.

The CDR3 protein is CATSRDGWGEQFF. Written as DNA, the CDR3 is TGTGCCACCAGCAGAGACGGGTGGGGGGAGCAGTTCTTC. V usage is TRBV15 and J usage is TRBJ2-1, with D perhaps assigned TRBD1 or TRBD2 (5 bases each). The V gene's germline CDR1 is LNHNV and CDR2 YYDKDF (reference sequence). This CDR3 has 13 residues. Trimming stripped 0 bases from V and 10 bases from J, with 10 bases between.

This clone has more than one count but fewer than ten. The rearrangement links TRBV6-2 or TRBV6-3 to TRBJ2-5, with D possibly being TRBD2 (5 bases). Trimming pared 5 bases from V and 4 bases from J, leaving 26 bases between. The CDR3 has 18 residues. Per the germline V gene, CDR1 is MNHEY and CDR2 is SVGEGT. The CDR3 sequence: CASSPWSSSKGDRETQYF. CDR3 in DNA: TGTGCCAGCAGTCCCTGGTCTAGCAGCAAGGGAGATAGAGAGACCCAGTACTTC.

The chain has TRBV18 and TRBJ1-4; perhaps TRBD1 as D (6 bases). V was trimmed by 3 bases and J by 3 bases, leaving 11 bases between them. The CDR3 has 15 amino acids. Germline CDR1 reads KGHSH; CDR2 reads LQKENI. The CDR3 coding sequence is TGTGCCAGCTCACCTACAGGGTCGTCTAATGAAAAACTGTTTTTT. This sequence encodes CASSPTGSSNEKLFF. Full variable domain (remainder filled in from reference TRBV18 and TRBJ1-4): NAGVMQNPRHLVRRRGQEARLRCSPMKGHSHVYWYRQLPEEGLKFMVYLQKENIIDESGMPKERFSAEFPKEGPSILRIQQVVRGDSAAYFCASSPTGSSNEKLFFGSGTQLSVL.

This clone was counted a few times. This chain links TRBV4-1 with TRBJ2-6; D is unclear. Trimming left V 2 bases short and J 4 bases short, with 12 bases between. In germline, CDR1 is MGHRA, CDR2 YSYEKL. The CDR3 is 16 residues long. The CDR3 nucleotides are TGCGCCAGCAGCCAATTAAACACAGCCGGGGCCAACGTCCTGACTTTC. Its protein is CASSQLNTAGANVLTF.

This rearrangement joins TRBV7-8 to TRBJ1-3; D may be TRBD1 (5 bases). V shed 0 bases and J shed 0 bases, with 12 bases lying between them. The CDR3 runs 17 residues. Germline V gives CDR1 SGHVS, CDR2 FQNEAQ. The DNA of the CDR3 is TGTGCCAGCAGCTTAGCAGGGGCCACATTCTCTGGAAACACCATATATTTT. It codes for CASSLAGATFSGNTIYF.

The chain recombines TRBV7-2 with TRBJ2-4; possible D gene TRBD2, 6 bases. The CDR3 runs to 15 residues. Trimming left V 2 bases short and J 8 bases short, with 16 bases between. The germline CDR1 and CDR2 sequences are SGHTA and FQGNSA. The CDR3 region has the DNA TGTGCCAGCAGCTTAAGTGGGAGGCCTAATGACATTCAGTACTTC. Amino acids: CASSLSGRPNDIQYF. Based on the CDR3 plus reference TRBV7-2 and TRBJ2-4, the full variable domain is GAGVSQSPSNKVTEKGKDVELRCDPISGHTALYWYRQSLGQGLEFLIYFQGNSAPDKSGLPSDRFSAERTGGSVSTLTIQRTQQEDSAVYLCASSLSGRPNDIQYFGAGTRLSVL.

The chain carries TRBV20-1 and TRBJ1-4, with D uncertain. This CDR3 region has 14 residues. The V gene's germline CDR1 is DFQATT and CDR2 SNEGSKA (reference sequence). V lost 3 bases, J lost 3 bases, and 11 bases lay in between. CDR3 DNA: TGCAGTGCTAGTTTAAAACGGGCTAATGAAAAACTGTTTTTT. It codes for CSASLKRANEKLFF.

This chain connects TRBV11-3 to TRBJ2-1; 11 bases fit TRBD2. J was trimmed by 6 bases and V by 5 bases; bases with no gene match: 6. The CDR3 spans 15 residues. Germline assignment: CDR1 SGHNT and CDR2 YENEEA. For the CDR3, the DNA is TGTGCCAGCAGCCCCGGACTAGCGGGCGGCAATGAGCAGTTCTTC. Its protein is CASSPGLAGGNEQFF.